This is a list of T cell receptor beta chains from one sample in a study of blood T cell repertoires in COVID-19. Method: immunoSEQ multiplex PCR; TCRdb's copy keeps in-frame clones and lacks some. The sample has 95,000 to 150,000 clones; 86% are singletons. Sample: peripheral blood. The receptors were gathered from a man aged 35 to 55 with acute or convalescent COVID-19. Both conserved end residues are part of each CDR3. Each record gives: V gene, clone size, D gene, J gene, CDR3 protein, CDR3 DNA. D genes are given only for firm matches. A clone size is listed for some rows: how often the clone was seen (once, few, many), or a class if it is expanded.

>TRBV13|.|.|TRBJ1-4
CASSFGGTSNEKLFF
TGTGCCAGCAGCTTTGGGGGGACCTCTAATGAAAAACTGTTTTTT
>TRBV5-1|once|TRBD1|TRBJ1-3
CASSQDRGLSGNTIYF
TGCGCCAGCAGCCAAGACAGGGGGCTGTCTGGAAACACCATATATTTT
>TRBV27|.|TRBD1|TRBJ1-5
CASSPSGTVNQPQHF
TGTGCCAGCAGTCCATCCGGGACAGTTAATCAGCCCCAGCATTTT
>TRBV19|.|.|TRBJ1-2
CASKGLETFYGYTF
TGTGCCAGTAAAGGTCTCGAGACATTCTATGGCTACACCTTC
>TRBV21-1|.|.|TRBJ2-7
CASSKLGGTGVVFYEQYF
TGTGCCAGCAGCAAACTGGGGGGGACAGGGGTAGTATTCTACGAGCAGTACTTC
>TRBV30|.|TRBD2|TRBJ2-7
CAWSVGPPSGGSYEQYF
TGTGCCTGGAGTGTAGGCCCTCCTAGCGGGGGCTCCTACGAGCAGTACTTC
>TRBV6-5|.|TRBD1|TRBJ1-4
CASSGDRGLEKLFF
TGTGCCAGCAGCGGGGACAGGGGCCTCGAAAAACTGTTTTTT
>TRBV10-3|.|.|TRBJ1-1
CAISEMAGAGDTEAFF
TGTGCCATCAGTGAGATGGCGGGGGCGGGCGACACTGAAGCTTTCTTT
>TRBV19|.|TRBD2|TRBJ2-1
CASTLLAGSYNEQFF
TGTGCCAGTACCTTACTAGCGGGATCCTACAATGAGCAGTTCTTC
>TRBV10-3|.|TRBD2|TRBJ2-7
CAISESAGNTYEQYF
TGTGCCATCAGTGAGTCAGCGGGGAATACCTACGAGCAGTACTTC
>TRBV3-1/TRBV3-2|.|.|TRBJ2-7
CASSQEQISYEQYF
TGTGCCAGCAGCCAAGAACAGATATCCTACGAGCAGTACTTC
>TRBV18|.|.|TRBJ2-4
CASSPGTGFQYF
TGTGCCAGCTCACCAGGAACAGGGTTTCAGTACTTC
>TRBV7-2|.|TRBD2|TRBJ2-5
CASSLGGGETQYF
TGTGCCAGCAGCTTAGGGGGGGGAGAGACCCAGTACTTC
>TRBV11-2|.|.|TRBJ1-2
CASSLERGSYGYTF
TGTGCCAGCAGCTTAGAGCGGGGATCCTATGGCTACACCTTC
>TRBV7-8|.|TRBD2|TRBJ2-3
CASSLGWNSGRSTDTQYF
TGTGCCAGCAGCTTAGGCTGGAATAGCGGGCGTAGCACAGATACGCAGTATTTT
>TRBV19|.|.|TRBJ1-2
CASTGGYGYTF
TGTGCCAGTACGGGGGGCTATGGCTACACCTTC
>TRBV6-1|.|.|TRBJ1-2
CASSEVSSYHYGYTF
TGTGCCAGCAGTGAAGTATCTTCCTACCACTATGGCTACACCTTC
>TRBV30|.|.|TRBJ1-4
CAWSQTGFNEKLFF
TGTGCCTGGAGTCAGACAGGATTTAATGAAAAACTGTTTTTT
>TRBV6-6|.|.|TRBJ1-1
CASAGSQGNTEAFF
TGTGCCAGCGCTGGCAGCCAGGGCAACACTGAAGCTTTCTTT
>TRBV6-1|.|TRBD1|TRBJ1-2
CASSEAQGQAGYGYTF
TGTGCCAGCAGTGAAGCGCAGGGACAGGCCGGCTATGGCTACACCTTC
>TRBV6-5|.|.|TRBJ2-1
CATYGLATSYNEQFF
TGTGCCACCTACGGCCTAGCGACTTCATACAATGAGCAGTTCTTC
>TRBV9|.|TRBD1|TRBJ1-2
CASSVQGVGHGYTF
TGTGCCAGCAGCGTTCAGGGGGTGGGCCATGGCTACACCTTC
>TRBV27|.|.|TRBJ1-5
CASSFRGGDVGSQHF
TGTGCCAGCAGTTTTCGCGGCGGGGACGTGGGTTCCCAGCATTTT
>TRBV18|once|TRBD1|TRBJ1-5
CASSPDRGNQPQHF
TGTGCCAGCTCACCTGACAGGGGCAATCAGCCCCAGCATTTT
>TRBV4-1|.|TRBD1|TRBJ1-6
CASSQGQGVKSPLHF
TGCGCCAGCAGCCAAGGACAGGGGGTGAAATCACCCCTCCACTTT
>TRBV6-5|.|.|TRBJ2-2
CASSYLEGTPAGELFF
TGTGCCAGCAGTTACTTGGAGGGGACCCCCGCCGGGGAGCTGTTTTTT
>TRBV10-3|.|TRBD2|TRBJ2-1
CATTGGPYNEQFF
TGTGCCACCACGGGGGGGCCCTACAATGAGCAGTTCTTC
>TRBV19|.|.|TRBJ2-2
CASNPNTIGELFF
TGTGCCAGTAACCCGAACACAATTGGGGAGCTGTTTTTT
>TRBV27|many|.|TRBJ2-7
CASSQLMDSSYEQYF
TGTGCCAGCAGTCAATTAATGGACAGCTCCTACGAGCAGTACTTC
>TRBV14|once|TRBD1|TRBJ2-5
CASSQVRPDRGETQYF
TGTGCCAGCAGCCAAGTCCGGCCGGACAGGGGAGAGACCCAGTACTTC
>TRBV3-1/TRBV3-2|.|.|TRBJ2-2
CASSHADPGVTGELFF
TGTGCCAGCAGCCACGCGGATCCAGGGGTGACCGGGGAGCTGTTTTTT
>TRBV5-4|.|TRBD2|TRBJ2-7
CASSKFAGTSRYEQYF
TGTGCCAGCAGCAAATTCGCCGGGACTAGCCGATACGAGCAGTACTTC
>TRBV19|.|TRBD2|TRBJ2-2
CASRERTSGNTGELFF
TGTGCCAGCCGGGAGCGGACTAGCGGTAACACCGGGGAGCTGTTTTTT
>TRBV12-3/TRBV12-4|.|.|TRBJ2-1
CASSPGSDEQFF
TGTGCCAGCAGTCCTGGGAGCGATGAGCAGTTCTTC
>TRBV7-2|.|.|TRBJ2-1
CASSHPGENEQFF
TGTGCCAGCAGCCACCCGGGGGAGAATGAGCAGTTCTTC
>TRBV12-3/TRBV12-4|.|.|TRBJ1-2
CASSVGVYGYTF
TGTGCCAGCAGTGTAGGCGTCTATGGCTACACCTTC
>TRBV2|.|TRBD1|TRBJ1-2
CASTDRDVMLGF
TGTGCCAGTACAGACAGGGACGTAATGTTAGGCTTC
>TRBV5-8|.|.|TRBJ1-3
CASTTWGQGHF
TGTGCCAGCACCACATGGGGGCAGGGCCATTTT
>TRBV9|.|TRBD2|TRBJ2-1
CASSVDSGGADEQFF
TGTGCCAGCAGCGTAGATAGCGGGGGGGCAGATGAGCAGTTCTTC
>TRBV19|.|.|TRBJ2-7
CASSFSPGSYEQYF
TGTGCCAGTAGTTTTTCGCCGGGCTCCTACGAGCAGTACTTC
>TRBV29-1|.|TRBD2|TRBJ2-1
CSLSLRLAGDNEQFF
TGCAGTCTCTCGTTGAGGCTAGCGGGAGACAATGAGCAGTTCTTC
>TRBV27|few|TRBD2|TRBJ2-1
CASSLSGLAGRNEQFF
TGTGCCAGCAGTTTATCCGGACTAGCGGGACGCAATGAGCAGTTCTTC
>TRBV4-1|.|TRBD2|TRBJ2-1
CASSASGGVYNEQFF
TGCGCCAGCAGCGCTAGCGGGGGGGTTTACAATGAGCAGTTCTTC
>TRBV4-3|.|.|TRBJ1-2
CASSQSRAGVDGYTF
TGCGCCAGCAGCCAAAGTAGGGCAGGGGTGGATGGCTACACCTTC
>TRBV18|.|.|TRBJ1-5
CASSLRGSNQPQHF
TGTGCCAGCTCACTCAGGGGCAGCAATCAGCCCCAGCATTTT
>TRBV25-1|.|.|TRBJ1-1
CASSDRGRPGTTEAFF
TGTGCCAGCAGTGATCGCGGCAGGCCGGGAACAACTGAAGCTTTCTTT
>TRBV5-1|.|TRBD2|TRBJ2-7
CASSPGGGTHEQYF
TGCGCCAGCAGCCCCGGGGGGGGCACCCACGAGCAGTACTTC
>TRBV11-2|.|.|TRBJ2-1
CASSFFYEQFF
TGTGCCAGCAGCTTTTTCTATGAGCAGTTCTTC
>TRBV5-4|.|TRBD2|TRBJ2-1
CASSQRGLAGVSGNEQFF
TGTGCCAGCAGCCAGAGAGGACTAGCGGGAGTCTCGGGCAATGAGCAGTTCTTC
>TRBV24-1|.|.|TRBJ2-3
CATSDLIGGDTQYF
TGTGCCACCAGTGATTTGATAGGGGGAGATACGCAGTATTTT
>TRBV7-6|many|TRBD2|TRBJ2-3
CASSLTSGYTDTQYF
TGTGCCAGCAGTCTCACTAGCGGATACACAGATACGCAGTATTTT
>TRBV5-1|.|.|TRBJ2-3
CASSWDSFSTDTQYF
TGCGCCAGCAGCTGGGACTCTTTTAGCACAGATACGCAGTATTTT
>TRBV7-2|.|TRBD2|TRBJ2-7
CASSPPRGTSGGSSYEQYF
TGTGCCAGCAGCCCACCACGGGGGACTAGCGGGGGGAGCTCCTACGAGCAGTACTTC
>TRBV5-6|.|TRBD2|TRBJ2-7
CASSLRAGGLYEQYF
TGTGCCAGCAGCTTGAGGGCGGGAGGGTTGTACGAGCAGTACTTC
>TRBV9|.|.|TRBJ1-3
CASSVAPVSGNTIYF
TGTGCCAGCAGCGTAGCTCCAGTCTCTGGAAACACCATATATTTT